These T cell receptor beta chains were read from a single sample in a study of cytomegalovirus exposure and HLA in healthy donors. Here immunoSEQ multiplex PCR was the method, and the copy in TCRdb shows in-frame clones only, minus some. This sample has around 150,000 clones, with 60% to 80% found just once. The material sequenced was PBMCs. The receptors here all came from a man aged 45 to 65 in good health and CMV-seropositive. CDR3s include the opening cysteine and the closing phenylalanine or tryptophan. The D gene is left open where the match is weak. The size field is filled for only some rows; it gives once, few, many or a size class.

. . TRBJ2-2 TRBV5-1 CASSWRTDRTGELFF TGCGCCAGCAGCTGGCGGACAGACCGCACCGGGGAGCTGTTTTTT
. TRBD2 TRBJ2-1 TRBV29-1 CSVDRASGGNEQFF TGCAGCGTTGATAGGGCTAGCGGGGGCAATGAGCAGTTCTTC
. TRBD2 TRBJ2-1 TRBV4-1 CASSQKNPGGSYNEQFF TGCGCCAGCAGCCAAAAAAACCCGGGAGGCTCCTACAATGAGCAGTTCTTC
. TRBD1 TRBJ1-2 TRBV28 CASSPASGQGYYGYTF TGTGCCAGCAGCCCTGCCTCGGGACAGGGGTACTATGGCTACACCTTC
. . TRBJ1-4 TRBV7-8 CASSLRRDREKLFF TGTGCCAGCAGCCTAAGGAGGGATCGGGAAAAACTGTTTTTT
. . TRBJ2-5 TRBV5-1 CASSLAVWQETQYF TGCGCCAGCAGCTTAGCGGTTTGGCAAGAGACCCAGTACTTC
. . TRBJ2-2 TRBV2 CASSRTQGSRDTGELFF TGTGCCAGCAGTCGTACTCAGGGGTCCCGCGACACCGGGGAGCTGTTTTTT
. . TRBJ1-5 TRBV6-1 CASRWEGYSNQPQHF TGTGCCAGCAGGTGGGAGGGATATAGCAATCAGCCCCAGCATTTT
few TRBD1 TRBJ2-7 TRBV2 CASTTGGSRLEQYF TGTGCCAGCACCACAGGGGGGTCCCGTCTCGAGCAGTACTTC
. TRBD1 TRBJ2-5 TRBV5-4 CASSYNTGGRETQYF TGTGCCAGCAGCTACAATACAGGGGGCAGGGAGACCCAGTACTTC
. TRBD1 TRBJ1-3 TRBV27 CASSKRTGPGNTIYF TGTGCCAGCAGTAAAAGGACAGGCCCTGGAAACACCATATATTTT
. TRBD2 TRBJ2-7 TRBV11-2 CASSPMGTSGYEQYF TGTGCCAGCAGTCCAATGGGGACTAGCGGCTACGAGCAGTACTTC
. . TRBJ2-1 TRBV11-2 CASSLMGRQQRNEQFF TGTGCCAGCAGCTTAATGGGTCGACAGCAACGCAATGAGCAGTTCTTC
. . TRBJ1-1 TRBV7-8 CASSRPPAGSEAFF TGTGCCAGCAGCCGACCGCCGGCGGGATCTGAAGCTTTCTTT
. . TRBJ2-7 TRBV11-1 CASSPHQGKGMGSYEQYF TGTGCCAGCAGCCCCCATCAGGGGAAGGGGATGGGCTCCTACGAGCAGTACTTC
. . TRBJ1-1 TRBV6-5 CASSYSRSGTRTEAFF TGTGCCAGCAGTTACTCGAGGTCGGGAACACGCACTGAAGCTTTCTTT
. . TRBJ1-1 TRBV11-2 CASSRGTEAFF TGTGCCAGCAGCCGAGGAACTGAAGCTTTCTTT
. . TRBJ2-1 TRBV5-1 CASSKGNSYNEQFF TGCGCCAGCAGTAAGGGGAACTCCTACAATGAGCAGTTCTTC
. . TRBJ1-3 TRBV6-5 CAGGVGTIYF TGTGCCGGGGGGGTAGGCACCATATATTTT
. TRBD2 TRBJ2-1 TRBV2 CASSFPSGKSYNEQFF TGTGCCAGCAGTTTCCCTAGCGGGAAATCCTACAATGAGCAGTTCTTC
. TRBD1 TRBJ2-5 TRBV6-5 CASKVGQGKETQYF TGTGCCAGCAAGGTCGGACAGGGGAAAGAGACCCAGTACTTC
. . TRBJ2-1 TRBV6-5 CASSSPTGVPYNEQFF TGTGCCAGCAGTTCCCCAACGGGGGTTCCCTACAATGAGCAGTTCTTC
. . TRBJ2-1 TRBV2 CASRNQGQSYNEQFF TGTGCCAGCAGAAATCAAGGACAGTCGTACAATGAGCAGTTCTTC
. . TRBJ1-1 TRBV20-1 CSADGYTEAFF TGCAGTGCCGACGGGTACACTGAAGCTTTCTTT
. . TRBJ2-1 TRBV11-3 CASSLDAGGHGNEQFF TGTGCCAGCAGCTTAGACGCTGGAGGGCATGGCAATGAGCAGTTCTTC
once TRBD2 TRBJ2-2 TRBV7-3 CASSTTSGNTGELFF TGTGCCAGCAGCACGACTAGCGGGAACACCGGGGAGCTGTTTTTT
. TRBD1 TRBJ2-1 TRBV6-1 CASRGQGAYNEQFF TGTGCCAGCAGGGGACAGGGGGCCTACAATGAGCAGTTCTTC
. . TRBJ2-3 TRBV5-6 CASSFDSSSTDTQYF TGTGCCAGCAGCTTTGACAGTTCTAGCACAGATACGCAGTATTTT
. . TRBJ1-2 TRBV25-1 CASTGWGGYTF TGTGCCAGCACAGGGTGGGGTGGCTACACCTTC
few TRBD1 TRBJ1-5 TRBV4-2 CASSQQTGSWPQHF TGTGCCAGCAGCCAACAGACAGGGAGCTGGCCCCAGCATTTT
. TRBD1 TRBJ2-7 TRBV19 CASSITGAGGWDEQYF TGTGCCAGTAGTATAACGGGGGCAGGGGGCTGGGACGAGCAGTACTTC
. . TRBJ2-6 TRBV19 CASSGGNSGANVLTF TGTGCCAGTAGTGGCGGAAACTCTGGGGCCAACGTCCTGACTTTC
. . TRBJ2-1 TRBV11-3 CASRGGGEQFF TGTGCCAGCAGAGGGGGAGGGGAGCAGTTCTTC